Following are 27 T cell receptor beta chains from one sample sequenced in a study of tumor-infiltrating lymphocytes in primary liver carcinoma. Starting from roughly 0.5 ug of total RNA, TCR beta cDNA was produced with a primer in the constant region. Nested multiplex PCR, run for three rounds with slightly modified ARM-PCR, yielded TCR beta libraries. Both of the initial two PCR rounds ran for nine to eleven cycles and employed TRBV1-TRBV30 forward primers alongside a C-beta reverse primer. MiXCR, run by TCRdb on the multiplex PCR reads, gives a single entry per CDR3 protein. The repertoire holds fewer than 50,000 distinct CDR3 sequences, more than 70% seen once, with roughly two fifths in the top ten. Both RNA and DNA were isolated together from about 20-30 mg of bulk tissue that had not been sorted. Sequencing was carried out using tumor-adjacent normal liver tissue. The receptors were gathered from a young woman with primary liver carcinoma and hepatitis B virus infection.

The table lists this clonotype with a count of one. One end of the junction is discordant with germline, which a read error may explain. The chain recombines TRBV6-1 with TRBJ1-5, with D possibly being TRBD1 (6 bases). The CDR3 loop spans 16 amino acids. From germline, CDR1 is MNHNS and CDR2 SASEGT. The CDR3 nucleotides read TGTGCCAGCAGTGAAAGGGGGGGAGCAAACAATCAGGCCCAGCATTTT. Protein sequence: CASSERGGANNQAQHF.

A few counts support this clonotype. A much larger clonotype is one base distant, so this may be a read error. CDR3 sequence (DNA): TGTGCCAGCAGTATAGATACGCACTATTTT. Translating gives CASSIDTHYF. This chain connects TRBV7-9 to TRBJ2-3; D is ambiguous. The CDR3 is 10 residues long. The germline V gene has CDR1 SEHNR and CDR2 FQNEAQ (reference sequence).

About this clonotype itself: A junction end diverges from the germline sequence, so it may reflect a read error. The chain has TRBV4-3 and TRBJ1-2; weak D call: TRBD1 (5 bases). CDR1 is LGHNA, CDR2 YSLEER, per germline. CDR3 size: 14 residues. The CDR3 is CARSPSREIAGYTF. The CDR3 coding sequence is TGCGCCAGGAGCCCATCCAGGGAGATCGCTGGCTACACCTTT.

A remark on this clonotype: The missing conserved phenylalanine or tryptophan at the end of this CDR3 makes a read error likely. Because the CDR3's place on the DNA is in doubt, the DNA is left out and the CDR3 is given as listed by TCRdb. The rearrangement uses TRBV29-1 and TRBJ2-7; the D call of TRBD1 is as the table states it, not checked on the DNA. With termini counted, the CDR3 has 12 amino acids. Germline assignment: CDR1 SQVTM and CDR2 ANQGSEA. CDR3 loop: CSVVDTLYEQYY.

In this sample, this clonotype is medium-sized (0.01 to 0.1%). The chain recombines TRBV4-1 with TRBJ2-3; D not resolved. This CDR3 is built from 14 residues. In germline, CDR1 is MGHRA, CDR2 YSYEKL. Between the trimmed V and J ends, which lost 0 bases and 2 bases, there was a span of 6 bases. The CDR3: CASSQDRNTDTQYF. The CDR3 DNA follows: TGCGCCAGCAGCCAAGATCGGAACACAGATACGCAGTATTTT.

This clonotype was counted many times. The chain has TRBV7-9 and TRBJ2-7; the match to TRBD1 covers 7 bases. Germline trimming cut 1 base from V and 6 bases from J; bases unmatched to any gene: 3. CDR3 length: 13 residues. CDR1 and CDR2 (germline): SEHNR, FQNEAQ (reference sequence). The CDR3 region is CASSLGGGGEQYF. In DNA form, the CDR3 reads TGTGCCAGCAGCTTAGGAGGGGGCGGCGAGCAGTACTTC.

To note about this clonotype: The CDR3 carries no conserved terminal phenylalanine or tryptophan, so it likely arises from a read error. The CDR3 DNA reads TGTGCCAGCAGTGTTACAGGGCGGCATCAGCCCCAGTATTAT. Encoded protein: CASSVTGRHQPQYY. The chain carries TRBV6-1 and TRBJ1-5; possible D gene TRBD1, 6 bases. The DNA end is more similar to TRBJ2-3, so the J call may be wrong. This CDR3 region has 14 residues. The V gene's germline CDR1 is MNHNS and CDR2 SASEGT.

Turning to this clonotype: One end of the junction is discordant with germline, which a read error may explain. The V gene is TRBV7-8, the J gene TRBJ2-1; either TRBD1 or TRBD2 may fit D (5 bases each). CDR1 and CDR2 from the germline V gene are SGHVS and FQNEAQ. The CDR3 runs to 16 residues. In DNA, the CDR3 is TGTACCAGCAGCGCCCCCCGGGGCCTCGCCCTCTATGAGCAGTTCTTC. The encoded protein is CTSSAPRGLALYEQFF.

Points on this clonotype: The junction does not match germline at one end; this may be a read error. This chain connects TRBV5-4 to TRBJ2-1; 9 bases agree with TRBD2. This CDR3 is 16 amino acids long. Germline V gives CDR1 SGHNT, CDR2 YYREEE (reference sequence). This CDR3 reads CASILTWLAGNSDQFF. CDR3 in DNA: TGTGCCAGCATCTTGACTTGGCTAGCGGGGAACAGTGATCAGTTCTTC.

The count of this clonotype is one. The junction departs from germline at one end; a sequencing error may be responsible. The chain employs TRBV7-9 and TRBJ2-7; D ambiguous. The CDR3 covers 11 residues. Germline V gives CDR1 SEHNR, CDR2 FQNEAQ (reference sequence). Here the CDR3 reads CARSLSYEQYF. Here the CDR3 DNA reads TGTGCCCGCAGCTTATCTTACGAGCAGTACTTC. The whole variable domain, filled in from reference TRBV7-9 and TRBJ2-7, reads DTGVSQNPRHKITKRGQNVTFRCDPISEHNRLYWYRQTLGQGPEFLTYFQNEAQLEKSRLLSDRFSAERPKGSFSTLEIQRTEQGDSAMYLCARSLSYEQYFGPGTRLTVT.

As regards this clonotype: Compared with germline, one end of the junction differs, possibly owing to a read error. V usage is TRBV7-9 and J usage is TRBJ1-2; tentative D call: TRBD1 (6 bases). There are 16 residues in the CDR3. Germline CDR1 is SEHNR and CDR2 is FQNEAQ (reference sequence). CDR3 loop: CANSLPTGTPNYGYTF. Here the CDR3 DNA reads TGTGCCAACAGCTTACCGACGGGGACACCCAACTATGGCTACACGTTC.

This clonotype was observed a single time. The germline gene is not matched at one end of the junction; a read error may be the cause. The chain is built from TRBV6-5 and TRBJ2-2, with a tentative D call TRBD2 (6 bases). Germline V gene data show CDR1 as MNHEY and CDR2 as SVGAGI. The CDR3 is 15 amino acids. CDR3 sequence: CASSLMGLNTVELFF. DNA for the CDR3: TGTGCCAGCAGTCTCATGGGACTTAACACCGTGGAGCTGTTTTTT.

Regarding this clonotype: One end of the junction varies from germline; a read error may be responsible. The V call is TRBV7-8, the J call TRBJ2-1; no definite D call. The V gene's germline CDR1 is SGHVS and CDR2 FQNEAQ. This CDR3 region has 12 residues. CDR3 protein: CAGSLGLYEQSF. CDR3 bases: TGTGCCGGCAGCTTAGGGCTGTATGAGCAGTCCTTC.

As regards this clonotype: The junction differs from germline at one of its ends, possibly a read error. V and J are TRBV7-9 and TRBJ2-2; D ambiguous. CDR3 size: 15 residues. Per the germline V gene, CDR1 is SEHNR and CDR2 is FQNEAQ (reference sequence). The CDR3 loop reads CASSFERASTGELFF. CDR3 sequence (DNA): TGTGCTAGCAGCTTTGAACGTGCGAGCACAGGGGAGCTGTTTTTT. The whole variable domain, remainder taken from reference TRBV7-9 and TRBJ2-2, is DTGVSQNPRHKITKRGQNVTFRCDPISEHNRLYWYRQTLGQGPEFLTYFQNEAQLEKSRLLSDRFSAERPKGSFSTLEIQRTEQGDSAMYLCASSFERASTGELFFGEGSRLTVL.

The chain employs TRBV30 and TRBJ2-1; possible D gene TRBD1, 6 bases. The V gene's germline CDR1 is GTSNPN and CDR2 SVGIG (reference sequence). This CDR3 spans 13 amino acids. The DNA for the CDR3 is TGTGCTAGGGGGACGCCGACCTACAATGAGCAGTTCTTC. This codes for CARGTPTYNEQFF.

Details on this clonotype: A junction boundary mismatches the germline segment, possibly from a read error. The CDR3 coding sequence is TGTGCCAGCAGGCCCGGGACAGGGGGCACAGATACGCAGTATTTC. Residues: CASRPGTGGTDTQYF. The chain couples TRBV5-5 to TRBJ2-3; 12 bases align to TRBD1. Germline V lookup: CDR1 SGHKS, CDR2 YYEKEE (reference sequence). The CDR3 has 15 amino acids.

As to this clonotype: Relative to the germline gene, one junction end is altered; a read error may explain this. The chain has TRBV5-6 and TRBJ2-7; TRBD1 is a possible D gene (7 bases). The CDR3 loop spans 20 amino acids. Germline loops: CDR1 SGHDT, CDR2 YYEEEE. The CDR3 nucleotides are TGTACCAGCAGCCAGGGGGGAAACAGGGTCGGGGCCGCCAGGTCGTACGAGCAGTACTTC. This translates into CTSSQGGNRVGAARSYEQYF.

This clonotype has only one observation. This chain connects TRBV4-3 to TRBJ2-7; D gene ambiguous. V was trimmed by 5 bases and J by 2 bases, leaving 16 bases between them. Germline V lookup: CDR1 LGHNA, CDR2 YSLEER. The CDR3 extends over 15 amino acids. The CDR3 bases are TGCGCCAGCAGCGATATACACAGTCTCCCCTACGAGCAGTACTTC. Its translation: CASSDIHSLPYEQYF.

The gene calls are TRBV6-2 or TRBV6-3 and TRBJ2-2; possible D gene TRBD1, 6 bases. V dropped 2 bases and J dropped 3 bases, with 7 bases sitting between them. CDR3 length: 14 residues. Per the germline V gene, CDR1 is MNHEY and CDR2 is SVGEGT. The DNA for the CDR3 is TGTGCCAGCAGTTACGGACAGTACACCGGGGAGCTGTTTTTT. Translating it yields CASSYGQYTGELFF.

As concerns this clonotype: This likely comes from a read error, as the CDR3 has no conserved phenylalanine or tryptophan at its end. The rearrangement links TRBV29-1 to TRBJ2-7; D is unclear. The CDR3 is 13 amino acids. Germline CDR1 is SQVTM and CDR2 is ANQGSEA. The chain's CDR3 is CSVVTPKAYEQYL. CDR3 DNA: TGCAGCGTTGTCACACCAAAGGCCTATGAGCAGTACCTC.

About this clonotype itself: Relative to the germline gene, one junction end is altered; a read error may explain this. The chain has TRBV7-9 and TRBJ2-2; a possible D gene is TRBD2 (5 bases). This CDR3 region has 14 residues. Per the germline V gene, CDR1 is SEHNR and CDR2 is FQNEAQ (reference sequence). CDR3 DNA sequence: TGTGCCACCAGCTTAGCAGCGGCCCCCCGGGAGCTGTTTTTT. Amino acids: CATSLAAAPRELFF.

This clonotype appeared a single time. The missing conserved phenylalanine or tryptophan at the end of this CDR3 makes a read error likely. The gene calls are TRBV7-8 and TRBJ1-1; 7 nucleotides align to TRBD1. Germline-derived CDR1 and CDR2 are SGHVS and FQNEAQ. The CDR3 has 16 amino acids. V dropped 7 bases and J dropped 1; count of bases not matched to a gene: 12. The CDR3 region is CASNRGRRRENTEAFS. The CDR3 region has the DNA TGTGCCAGCAATAGGGGGCGGAGGCGAGAGAACACTGAAGCTTTCTCT.

A remark on this clonotype: At one end, the junction sequence differs from germline, possibly due to a read error. This chain uses TRBV11-3 with TRBJ1-1, with D unclear. The CDR3 length is 13 residues. Per the germline V gene, CDR1 is SGHNT and CDR2 is YENEEA. CDR3 bases: TGTGTCAGCTCTACAGTACTGGCGGCTGAAGCTCTCTTT. It codes for CVSSTVLAAEALF.

Comment on this clonotype: Compared with germline, one end of the junction differs, possibly owing to a read error. This chain joins TRBV11-2 and TRBJ1-1; D unclear. CDR3 length: 16 residues. CDR1 and CDR2 (germline): SGHAT, FQNNGV. The chain's CDR3 is CVSSLHLTEVDTEAFF. The CDR3 DNA reads as TGTGTCAGCAGCCTACATCTTACAGAGGTCGACACTGAAGCCTTCTTT.

About this clonotype: The CDR3 does not close with the conserved phenylalanine or tryptophan, likely indicating a read error. It is unclear where the CDR3 begins or ends on the DNA, so no DNA is shown, and the CDR3 is as TCRdb lists it. This chain uses TRBV29-1 with TRBJ2-7; the table gives TRBD1 as D, unverified against the DNA. With termini counted, the CDR3 has 11 amino acids. The germline V gene encodes CDR1 SQVTM and CDR2 ANQGSEA. CDR3 amino acids: CSARERSEQYS.

The chain recombines TRBV6-6 with TRBJ2-1, with TRBD2 as a possible D gene (6 bases). Trimming left V 4 bases short and J 7 bases short, with 23 bases between. CDR1 is MNHNY, CDR2 SVGAGI, per germline (reference sequence). This CDR3 is 17 amino acids long. Written as DNA, the CDR3 is TGTGCCAGCAGTTTCGAGTCCCCCGGGGGAGCTTCGAATGAGCAGTTCTTC. Translating gives CASSFESPGGASNEQFF.

As regards this clonotype: One end of the junction fails to match germline, which may point to a read error. The chain joins TRBV7-9 to TRBJ2-3; 10 bases fit TRBD1. Germline CDR1 SEHNR, CDR2 FQNEAQ (reference sequence). This CDR3 is built from 16 residues. The CDR3 nucleotides are TGTGCCAACAGCTCCTGGGACAGGGGATACTTAGATACGCAGTATTTT. It encodes CANSSWDRGYLDTQYF. The full variable domain, in which reference TRBV7-9 and TRBJ2-3 provide the parts outside the CDR3, is DTGVSQNPRHKITKRGQNVTFRCDPISEHNRLYWYRQTLGQGPEFLTYFQNEAQLEKSRLLSDRFSAERPKGSFSTLEIQRTEQGDSAMYLCANSSWDRGYLDTQYFGPGTRLTVL.